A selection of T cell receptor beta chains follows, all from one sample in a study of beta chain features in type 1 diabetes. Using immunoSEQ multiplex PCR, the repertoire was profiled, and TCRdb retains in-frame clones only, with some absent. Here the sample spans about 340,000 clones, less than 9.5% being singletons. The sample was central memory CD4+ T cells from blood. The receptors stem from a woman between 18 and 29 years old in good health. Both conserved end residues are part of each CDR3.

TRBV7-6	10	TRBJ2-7	CASSYYEQYF
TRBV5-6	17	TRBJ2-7	CASSLAGGTGMTYEQYF
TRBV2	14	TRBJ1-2	CASSQDRGDYGYTF
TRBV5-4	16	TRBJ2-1	CASSLVQRSSYNEQFF
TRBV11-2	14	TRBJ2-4	CASSHLVAKNIQYF
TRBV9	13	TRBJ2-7	CASSVEGGSEQYF
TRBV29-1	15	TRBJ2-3	CSVEGVGQAQYTQYF
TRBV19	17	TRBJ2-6	CASSLTRINSGANVLTF
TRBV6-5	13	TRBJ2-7	CASASGATYEQYF
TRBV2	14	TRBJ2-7	CASRGQGGLYEQYF
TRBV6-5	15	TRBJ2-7	CASSYSMGRTYEQYF
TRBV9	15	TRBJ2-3	CASSVGVSGTDTQYF
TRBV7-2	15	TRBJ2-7	CASSLMRTGNYEQYF
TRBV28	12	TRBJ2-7	CASRTGTYEQYF
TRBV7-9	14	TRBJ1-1	CASSSRQGSSEAFF
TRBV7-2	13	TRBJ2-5	CASSSGQRKTQYF
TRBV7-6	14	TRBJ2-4	CASSSLYKGDIQYF
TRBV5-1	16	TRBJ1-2	CASSSGQTTSNYGYTF
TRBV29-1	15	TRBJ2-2	CSVVEREPNTGELFF
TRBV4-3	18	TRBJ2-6	CASSTRTAIGSGANVLTF
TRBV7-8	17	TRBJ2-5	CASSRHGGGSGQETQYF
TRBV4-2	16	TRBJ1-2	CASSLSSNNHNYGYTF
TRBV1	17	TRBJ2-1	CTSSRRSLAGGDNEQFF
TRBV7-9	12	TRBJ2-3	CASSGLADTQYF
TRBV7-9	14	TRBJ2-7	CASSFGTPPYEQYF
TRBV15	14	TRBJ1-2	CATSPGQGNYGYTF
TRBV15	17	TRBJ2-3	CATSRGNSGSGADTQYF
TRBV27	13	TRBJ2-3	CASRLASTDTQYF
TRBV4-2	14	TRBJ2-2	CASSQEIGGKGLFF
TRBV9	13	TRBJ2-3	CASNAPGTDTQYF
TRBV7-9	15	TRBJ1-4	CASSSQGGATEKLFF
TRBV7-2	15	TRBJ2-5	CASSLRVAGQETQYF
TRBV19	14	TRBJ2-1	CASQWTSGSYEQFF
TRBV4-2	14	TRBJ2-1	CASSQDPKYNEQFF
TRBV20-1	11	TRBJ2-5	CSANLRETQYF
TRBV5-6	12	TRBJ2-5	CASSLMRETQYF
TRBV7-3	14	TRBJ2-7	CASSPSGLTYEQYF
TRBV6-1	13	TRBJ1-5	CASTKTGNQPQHF
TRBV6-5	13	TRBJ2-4	CASSRGPGNIQYF
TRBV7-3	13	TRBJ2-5	CASSLKGTQTQYF
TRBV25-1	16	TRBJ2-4	CASSSVGVLAKNIQYF
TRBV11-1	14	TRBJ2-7	CASSPGLAAYEQYF
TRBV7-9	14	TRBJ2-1	CASLTSGGTNEQFF
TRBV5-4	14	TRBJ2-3	CASSLTGSTDTQYF
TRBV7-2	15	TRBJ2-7	CASSPEAAWAYEQYF
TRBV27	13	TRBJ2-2	CASSVSRAGELFF
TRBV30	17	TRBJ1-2	CAWSLNPRQGKKNGYTF
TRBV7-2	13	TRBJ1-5	CASSLVAGQPQHF
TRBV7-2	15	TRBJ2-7	CASSLALAGVYEQYF
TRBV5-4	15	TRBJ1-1	CASSPKGTGYTEAFF
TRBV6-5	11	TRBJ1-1	CASSSMGEAFF
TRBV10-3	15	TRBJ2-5	CAISEHGTAQETQYF
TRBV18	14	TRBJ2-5	CASSPRTGKETQYF